This T cell receptor beta chain was profiled in a study of blood T cells in healthy people across ages. This clonotype was seen more than once but under ten times. Its antigen is as yet unknown. V was clipped by 2 bases and J by 0 bases, with 5 bases between them. Germline V gene data show CDR1 as SGHRS and CDR2 as YFSETQ. The CDR3 totals 13 residues. Every sample yielded at least 6.5 million isolated PBMCs. Overall study results and limits: Fewer expanded clones and more diversity marked long-lived versus aged donors. Diversity estimated from one million T cells was considered an underestimate.

Next came a second PCR, run for about 6 to 11 cycles, which used a sample-barcoded 5' primer along with a J-beta primer mix. Each cDNA molecule was tagged by a template-switch adaptor with 12 random nucleotides. TCRdb ran MiXCR on the 5' RACE reads and lists one entry per CDR3 protein. The sample records hundreds of thousands of distinct CDR3 sequences, 58% being singletons. Sequencing was performed on blood. The rearrangement joins TRBV5-1 to TRBJ2-5; no firm D call. The receptor comes from a young man in good health. CDR3 protein: CASSFPDQETQYF. CDR3 nucleotide sequence: TGCGCCAGCAGCTTCCCAGACCAAGAGACCCAGTACTTC.